This TCR beta chain comes out of a study of blood T cell repertoires in COVID-19. Sequencing was performed with immunoSEQ multiplex PCR; in TCRdb, only in-frame clones are kept and a portion is missing. The data hold about 210,000 clones, with about 91% observed a single time. The CDR3 covers 17 residues. Germline CDR1 is SNHLY and CDR2 is FYNNEI. With 8 bases clipped from V and 4 bases from J, the junction kept 15 bases outside the gene matches. This receptor was taken from a man aged 18-30 years with acute COVID-19. The source material was PBMCs or T cells enriched from blood (not recorded which). This chain joins TRBV2 and TRBJ2-7; TRBD2 matches 12 bases. The CDR3 DNA sequence: TGTGCCAGCGGGGCGCTTGGTCCTAGCGGGAGGGTGTACGAGCAGTACTTC. Translated: CASGALGPSGRVYEQYF.